The 26 T cell receptor beta chains given below trace back to one sample, sequenced in a study of T cells in Graves' hyperthyroidism and ophthalmopathy. Template material for amplifying TCR beta CDR3 regions consisted of RNA transcripts. HTBI primers drove first-round RT-PCR of the TCR CDR3. TCRdb itself ran the multiplex PCR reads through MiXCR, one entry per CDR3 protein. This sample has approximately 610,000 distinct CDR3 sequences, with roughly 14% found just once. The source material was blood. The receptors here all came from a woman aged 40-49 years with Graves' ophthalmopathy.

In its sample, this clonotype was seen many times. This sequence joins TRBV28 and TRBJ2-5, with D perhaps matching TRBD2 (6 bases). Deletions cut 9 bases from V and 7 bases from J, with 21 bases between. The CDR3 loop spans 14 amino acids. The germline gives CDR1 MDHEN, CDR2 SYDVKM. The CDR3 DNA reads as TGTGCCAGTGCCGGAGGGCCCTTACCGGGGACCCAGTACTTC. Translating gives CASAGGPLPGTQYF.

This clonotype was observed many times. The chain couples TRBV6-1 to TRBJ2-7; D is possibly TRBD1 (5 bases). CDR3 length equals 12 residues. CDR1 and CDR2 (germline): MNHNS, SASEGT. With 7 bases removed from V and 7 bases from J, the gap between germline ends came to 14 bases. The DNA of the CDR3 is TGTGCCAGCACAGAAGGGGTGCGAGAGCAGTACTTC. It encodes CASTEGVREQYF.

The chain carries TRBV5-8 and TRBJ2-7; TRBD1 agrees at 10 bases. V gave up 4 bases and J gave up 7 bases; unmatched junction bases: 11. Germline CDR1 and CDR2: SGHTS and YDEGEE. The CDR3 has 15 residues. This chain's CDR3 is CASSLPTGGPEEQYF. The CDR3, as DNA: TGTGCCAGCAGCCTCCCGACAGGGGGCCCTGAGGAGCAGTACTTC.

This clonotype was recorded at least ten times. The chain joins TRBV28 to TRBJ1-5; no definite D call. V lost 10 bases and J 6 bases, leaving 10 bases between the germline ends. There are 11 residues in the CDR3. Germline CDR1 MDHEN, CDR2 SYDVKM. Written as DNA, the CDR3 is TGTGCCACCGGAGGAGGTCAGCCCCAGCATTTT. It translates to CATGGGQPQHF.

This clonotype showed up many times. The chain combines TRBV5-4 with TRBJ2-2, with TRBD1 matching 7 bases. Germline CDR1 is SGHNT and CDR2 is YYREEE (reference sequence). V was clipped by 1 base and J by 5 bases; unmatched bases: 2. The CDR3 spans 14 residues. Written as DNA, the CDR3 is TGTGCCAGCAGCTTGTCGGACAGGACCGGGGAGCTGTTTTTT. Translation gives CASSLSDRTGELFF.

This clonotype was counted at least ten times. The V and J genes are TRBV27 and TRBJ2-1; a possible D gene is TRBD1 (6 bases). V shed 7 bases and J shed 7 bases, with 20 bases lying between them. Germline V gives CDR1 MNHEY, CDR2 SMNVEV (reference sequence). The CDR3 contains 15 residues. CDR3 region: CASKIGAERGNEQFF. DNA for the CDR3: TGTGCCAGCAAAATAGGAGCGGAGAGGGGGAATGAGCAGTTCTTC.

This sequence joins TRBV18 and TRBJ2-7; the match to TRBD1 covers 8 bases. The CDR3 is 13 residues long. Trimming cost V 3 bases and J 7 bases; bases outside gene matches: 5. Looked up from germline, CDR1 is KGHSH and CDR2 is LQKENI. CDR3 sequence (DNA): TGTGCCAGCTCACCCGGCAGGGACAGGGAGCAGTACTTC. Residues: CASSPGRDREQYF.

V gene TRBV11-2 combines with J gene TRBJ2-7; 12 bases match TRBD2. The CDR3 spans 15 residues. Germline loops: CDR1 SGHAT, CDR2 FQNNGV. Losses at the gene ends were 6 bases for V and 4 bases for J; bases not matched to a gene: 7. The CDR3 nucleotides are TGTGCCAGCAGGAAGACCGGGACTAGCGGGTACGAGCAGTACTTC. Translation gives CASRKTGTSGYEQYF.

This clonotype was seen ten or more times. V is TRBV18 and J is TRBJ2-4; weak D call: TRBD2 (6 bases). V was clipped by 3 bases and J by 0 bases, with 9 bases between them. In germline, CDR1 is KGHSH, CDR2 LQKENI. This CDR3 comprises 15 residues. The CDR3 DNA is TGTGCCAGCTCACCTCCGGGACTAGCCAAAAACATTCAGTACTTC. As protein: CASSPPGLAKNIQYF.

This clonotype was recorded many times. The chain uses TRBV20-1 and TRBJ2-7; D perhaps matches TRBD2 (6 bases). Germline CDR1 DFQATT, CDR2 SNEGSKA (reference sequence). The CDR3 is 13 amino acids. V lost 3 bases and J 4 bases, leaving 13 bases between the germline ends. The CDR3 is CSARDYPGYEQYF. In nucleotides, the CDR3 is TGCAGTGCTAGGGACTACCCGGGGTACGAGCAGTACTTC.

The V call is TRBV5-1, the J call TRBJ1-6; TRBD1 might be the D (5 bases). Trimming removed 0 bases at V and 9 bases at J, with 13 bases between. Germline-derived CDR1 and CDR2 are SGHRS and YFSETQ. The CDR3 spans 15 residues. CDR3 in DNA: TGCGCCAGCAGCTTGGAATCAGGGAGAAGTTCACCCCTCCACTTT. This codes for CASSLESGRSSPLHF.

V usage is TRBV2 and J usage is TRBJ2-5, with D possibly matching TRBD2 (6 bases). CDR1 is SNHLY, CDR2 FYNNEI, per germline. V was shortened by 6 bases and J by 3 bases, with 11 bases between the two germline ends. There are 13 residues in the CDR3. The CDR3 region is CASRGGLKETQYF. For the CDR3, the DNA is TGTGCCAGCAGGGGAGGACTTAAAGAGACCCAGTACTTC.

At least ten counts were recorded for this clonotype. This chain connects TRBV12-3 or TRBV12-4 to TRBJ2-4; D is unresolved. This CDR3 has 12 amino acids. V lost 7 bases to trimming and J lost 6 bases, with 10 bases between them. DNA for the CDR3: TGTGCCAGCAACTCGGGTAGAAACATTCAGTACTTC. The encoded protein is CASNSGRNIQYF.

Many counts were recorded for this clonotype. The V call is TRBV7-2, the J call TRBJ2-5; 9 bases line up with TRBD2. This CDR3 comprises 17 residues. The V and J ends lost 6 bases and 4 bases, in that order; junction bases with no gene match: 15. Per germline, CDR1 SGHTA and CDR2 FQGNSA. The CDR3 sequence: CASSSRRGGRRGETQYF. The CDR3 nucleotides are TGTGCCAGCAGTTCCCGGCGGGGGGGGCGCAGGGGAGAGACCCAGTACTTC.

This clonotype was detected ten times or more. V usage is TRBV7-2 and J usage is TRBJ2-7, with D perhaps matching TRBD1 or TRBD2 (6 bases each). The CDR3 has 14 residues. Trimming cost V 7 bases and J 2 bases, with 15 bases left between them. Looked up from germline, CDR1 is SGHTA and CDR2 is FQGNSA. The CDR3 sequence: CASTSTGGTYEQYF. CDR3 in DNA: TGTGCCAGCACCTCGACAGGAGGGACCTACGAGCAGTACTTC. Using reference TRBV7-2 and TRBJ2-7 for the parts outside the CDR3, the full variable domain is GAGVSQSPSNKVTEKGKDVELRCDPISGHTALYWYRQSLGQGLEFLIYFQGNSAPDKSGLPSDRFSAERTGGSVSTLTIQRTQQEDSAVYLCASTSTGGTYEQYFGPGTRLTVT.

This clonotype was detected many times. This sequence joins TRBV6-1 and TRBJ1-5; 7 bases map to TRBD1. With V trimmed by 8 bases and J by 6 bases, 7 bases remained unmatched. From germline, CDR1 is MNHNS and CDR2 SASEGT. The CDR3 covers 13 residues. CDR3 in amino acids: CASGKTGSQPQHF. The CDR3 bases are TGTGCCAGCGGGAAGACAGGGAGTCAGCCCCAGCATTTT.

This clonotype was observed many times. The chain links TRBV12-3 or TRBV12-4 to TRBJ2-5; 7 nucleotides line up with TRBD2. This CDR3 contains 14 residues. J gave up 7 bases and V 6 bases, and 11 bases lay outside the gene matches. The CDR3 is CASRGASGPGTQYF. The CDR3 region has the DNA TGTGCCAGCAGAGGGGCTAGCGGCCCGGGGACCCAGTACTTC.

V is TRBV9 and J is TRBJ1-6; tentative D call: TRBD1 (5 bases). From germline, CDR1 is SGDLS and CDR2 YYNGEE. Trimming took off 4 bases at V and 8 bases at J, with 16 bases between the two ends. The length of the CDR3 is 15 residues. CDR3 residues: CASSPSPGGDSPLHF. The CDR3 nucleotides are TGTGCCAGCAGCCCCTCGCCAGGAGGGGATTCACCCCTCCACTTT.

The table lists this clonotype with many counts. This chain uses TRBV6-1 with TRBJ1-5; D possibly corresponds to TRBD1 (5 bases). Deletions cut 5 bases from V and 3 bases from J, with 17 bases between. Germline lookup yields CDR1 MNHNS and CDR2 SASEGT. This CDR3 is 16 amino acids long. Here the CDR3 DNA reads TGTGCCAGCAGTCCCCGGGACCGTGGGGACAATCAGCCCCAGCATTTT. Translating it yields CASSPRDRGDNQPQHF.

The chain links TRBV6-1 to TRBJ1-5, with 8 positions matching TRBD1. The CDR3 is 15 amino acids. CDR1 is MNHNS, CDR2 SASEGT, per germline. Trimming cost V 5 bases and J 5 bases; bases outside gene matches: 8. CDR3: CASSKTGDVDQPQHF. The DNA for the CDR3 is TGTGCCAGCAGTAAGACAGGGGATGTGGATCAGCCCCAGCATTTT.

This clonotype was picked up a small number of times. CDR3 region: CASSYSLLAGRQETQYF. The CDR3 DNA sequence: TGTGCCAGCAGTTACTCTCTATTAGCGGGGAGGCAAGAGACCCAGTACTTC. The chain links TRBV6-5 to TRBJ2-5; 8 bases fit TRBD2. Trimming took 0 bases from V and 2 from J; bases not matched to a gene: 8. The CDR3 totals 17 residues. Germline V gives CDR1 MNHEY, CDR2 SVGAGI.

This clonotype was seen only a few times. The J gene is TRBJ2-7, the V gene TRBV15, with D unresolved. Trimming took 1 base from V and 3 from J, leaving 10 bases between them. This CDR3 spans 14 amino acids. In germline, CDR1 is LNHNV, CDR2 YYDKDF (reference sequence). The CDR3 here is CATSRAERLYEQYF. The CDR3 nucleotides are TGTGCCACCAGCAGAGCCGAACGGCTCTACGAGCAGTACTTC.

This clonotype was detected many times. This sequence joins TRBV20-1 and TRBJ2-7; D remains unclear. V gave up 1 base and J gave up 3 bases, with 7 bases separating them. This CDR3 is 12 amino acids long. From germline, CDR1 is DFQATT and CDR2 SNEGSKA (reference sequence). CDR3 residues: CSARVKGYEQYF. CDR3 DNA sequence: TGCAGTGCTAGAGTTAAGGGCTACGAGCAGTACTTC.

At least ten counts were recorded for this clonotype. V gene TRBV19 combines with J gene TRBJ2-7, with 9 nucleotides matching TRBD1. CDR1 is LNHDA, CDR2 SQIVND, per germline (reference sequence). This CDR3 spans 15 amino acids. Trimming at V came to 5 bases and at J to 0 bases, leaving 5 bases not matched to a gene. This chain's CDR3 is CASSAGQGSSYEQYF. DNA for the CDR3: TGTGCCAGTAGTGCCGGACAGGGGAGCTCCTACGAGCAGTACTTC.

This clonotype has ten or more counts. The chain is built from TRBV6-2 or TRBV6-3 and TRBJ2-4; D gene ambiguous. Germline V lookup: CDR1 MNHEY, CDR2 SVGEGT. This CDR3 has 13 residues. Trimming cost V 4 bases and J 6 bases, with 10 bases left between them. In DNA, the CDR3 is TGTGCCAGCAGTTTCGATCACATAAACATTCAGTACTTC. Protein product: CASSFDHINIQYF.

The V and J genes are TRBV5-1 and TRBJ2-5; D is undetermined. The ends were cut back, 2 bases at V and 5 bases at J, with 10 bases in the middle. Germline V gives CDR1 SGHRS, CDR2 YFSETQ. The length of the CDR3 is 13 residues. The CDR3 loop is CASSFASLETQYF. In DNA, the CDR3 is TGCGCCAGCAGCTTCGCTAGTTTGGAGACCCAGTACTTC.